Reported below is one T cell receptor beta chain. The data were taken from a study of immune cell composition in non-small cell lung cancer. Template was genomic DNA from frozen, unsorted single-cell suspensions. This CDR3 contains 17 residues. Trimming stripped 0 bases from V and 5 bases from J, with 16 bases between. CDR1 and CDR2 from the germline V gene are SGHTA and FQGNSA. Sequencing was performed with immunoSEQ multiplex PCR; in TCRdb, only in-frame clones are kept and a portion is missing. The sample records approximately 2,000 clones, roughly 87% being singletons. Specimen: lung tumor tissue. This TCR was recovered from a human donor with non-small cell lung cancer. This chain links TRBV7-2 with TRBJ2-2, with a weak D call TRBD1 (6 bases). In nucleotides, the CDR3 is TGTGCCAGCAGCTTAGCCTACAGGGAAAAGAGAACCGGGGAGCTGTTTTTT. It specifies CASSLAYREKRTGELFF.